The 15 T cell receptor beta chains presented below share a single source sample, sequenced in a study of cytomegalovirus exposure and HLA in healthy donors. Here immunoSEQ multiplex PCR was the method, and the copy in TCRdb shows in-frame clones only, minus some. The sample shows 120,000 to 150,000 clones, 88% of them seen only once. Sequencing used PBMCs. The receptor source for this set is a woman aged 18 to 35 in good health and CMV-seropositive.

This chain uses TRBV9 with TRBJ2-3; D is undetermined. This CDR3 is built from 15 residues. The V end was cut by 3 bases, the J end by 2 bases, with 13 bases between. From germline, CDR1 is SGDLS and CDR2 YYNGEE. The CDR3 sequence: CASSDEARNTDTQYF. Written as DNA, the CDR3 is TGTGCCAGCAGCGACGAAGCCAGGAACACAGATACGCAGTATTTT.

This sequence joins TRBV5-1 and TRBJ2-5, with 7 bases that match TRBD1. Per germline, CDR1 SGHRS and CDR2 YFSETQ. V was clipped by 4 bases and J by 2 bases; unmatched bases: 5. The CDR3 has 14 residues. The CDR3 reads CASSTGQYQETQYF. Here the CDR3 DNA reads TGCGCCAGCAGCACGGGACAGTATCAAGAGACCCAGTACTTC.

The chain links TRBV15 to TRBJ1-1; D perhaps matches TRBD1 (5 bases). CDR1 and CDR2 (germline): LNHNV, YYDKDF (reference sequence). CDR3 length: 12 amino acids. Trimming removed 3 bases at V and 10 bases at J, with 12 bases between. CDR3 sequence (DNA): TGTGCCACCAGCAGTTTAACAGGCCGAGCTTTCTTT. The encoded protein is CATSSLTGRAFF.

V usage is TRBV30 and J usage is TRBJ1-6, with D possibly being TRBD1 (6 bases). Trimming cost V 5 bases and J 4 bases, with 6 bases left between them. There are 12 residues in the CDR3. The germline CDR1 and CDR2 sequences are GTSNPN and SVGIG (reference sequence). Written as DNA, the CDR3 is TGTGCCTGGGGACAGTATAATTCACCCCTCCACTTT. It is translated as CAWGQYNSPLHF.

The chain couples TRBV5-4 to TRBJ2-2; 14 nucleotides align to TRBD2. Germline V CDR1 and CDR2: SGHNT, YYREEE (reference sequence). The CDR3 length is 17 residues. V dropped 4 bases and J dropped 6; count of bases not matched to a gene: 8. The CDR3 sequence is CASSTGTSGRSSGELFF. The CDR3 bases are TGTGCCAGCAGCACCGGGACTAGCGGGAGAAGTTCCGGGGAGCTGTTTTTT.

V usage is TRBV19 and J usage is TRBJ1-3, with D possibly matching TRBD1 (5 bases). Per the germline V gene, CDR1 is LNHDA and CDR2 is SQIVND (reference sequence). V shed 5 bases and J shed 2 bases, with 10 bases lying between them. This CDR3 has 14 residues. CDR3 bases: TGTGCCAGTAGTCCCCAGGGCGCTGGAAACACCATATATTTT. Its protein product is CASSPQGAGNTIYF. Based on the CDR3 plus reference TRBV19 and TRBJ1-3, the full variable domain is DGGITQSPKYLFRKEGQNVTLSCEQNLNHDAMYWYRQDPGQGLRLIYYSQIVNDFQKGDIAEGYSVSREKKESFPLTVTSAQKNPTAFYLCASSPQGAGNTIYFGEGSWLTVV.

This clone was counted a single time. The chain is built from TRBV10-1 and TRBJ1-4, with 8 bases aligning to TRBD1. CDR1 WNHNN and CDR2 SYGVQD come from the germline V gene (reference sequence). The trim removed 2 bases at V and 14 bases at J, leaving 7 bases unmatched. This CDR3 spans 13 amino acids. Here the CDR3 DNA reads TGCGCCAGCAGTGAGGGGACAGGCGATCGGCTGTTTTTT. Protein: CASSEGTGDRLFF.

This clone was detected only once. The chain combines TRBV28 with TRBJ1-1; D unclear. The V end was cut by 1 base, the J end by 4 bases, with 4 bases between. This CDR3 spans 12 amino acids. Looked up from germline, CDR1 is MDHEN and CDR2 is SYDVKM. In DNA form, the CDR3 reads TGTGCCAGCAGTTTATCGGGCACTGAAGCTTTCTTT. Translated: CASSLSGTEAFF.

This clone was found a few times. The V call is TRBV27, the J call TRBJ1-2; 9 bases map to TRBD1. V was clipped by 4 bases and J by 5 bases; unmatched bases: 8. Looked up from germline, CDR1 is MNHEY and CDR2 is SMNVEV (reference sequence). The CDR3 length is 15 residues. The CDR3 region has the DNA TGTGCCAGCAGTTCCCTTGACAGGGGGGGGTATGGCTACACCTTC. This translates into CASSSLDRGGYGYTF.

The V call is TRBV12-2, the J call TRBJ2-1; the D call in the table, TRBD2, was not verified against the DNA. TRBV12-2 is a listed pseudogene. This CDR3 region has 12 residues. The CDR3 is CASRPGGWEQFF. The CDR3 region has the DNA TGTGCAAGTCGCCCGGGGGGATGGGAGCAGTTCTTC.

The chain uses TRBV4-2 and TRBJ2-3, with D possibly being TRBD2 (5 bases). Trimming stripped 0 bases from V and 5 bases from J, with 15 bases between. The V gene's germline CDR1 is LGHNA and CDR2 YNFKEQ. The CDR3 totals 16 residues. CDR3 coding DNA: TGTGCCAGCAGCCAAGAGCGGGCGGGCCGGGTAGATACGCAGTATTTT. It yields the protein CASSQERAGRVDTQYF.

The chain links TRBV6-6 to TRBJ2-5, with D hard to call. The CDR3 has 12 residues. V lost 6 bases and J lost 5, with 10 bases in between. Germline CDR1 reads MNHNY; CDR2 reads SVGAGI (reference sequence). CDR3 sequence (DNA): TGTGCCAGCAGCCCACTCCGGGAGACCCAGTACTTC. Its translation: CASSPLRETQYF.

The CDR3 reads CASSTGGTRPINEQFF. CDR3 DNA: TGTGCCAGCAGCACCGGCGGGACTAGGCCGATCAATGAGCAGTTCTTC. V is TRBV11-2 and J is TRBJ2-1, with 8 bases fitting TRBD2. Looked up from germline, CDR1 is SGHAT and CDR2 is FQNNGV. The trim removed 5 bases at V and 6 bases at J, leaving 12 bases unmatched. This CDR3 is 16 amino acids long. Looking up the rest from reference TRBV11-2 and TRBJ2-1 gives the full variable domain: EAGVAQSPRYKIIEKRQSVAFWCNPISGHATLYWYQQILGQGPKLLIQFQNNGVVDDSQLPKDRFSAERLKGVDSTLKIQPAKLEDSAVYLCASSTGGTRPINEQFFGPGTRLTVL.

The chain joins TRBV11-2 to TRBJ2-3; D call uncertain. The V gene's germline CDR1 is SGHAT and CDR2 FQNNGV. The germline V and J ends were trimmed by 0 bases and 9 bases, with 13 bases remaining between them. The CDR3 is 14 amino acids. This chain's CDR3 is CASSLEGITVTQYF. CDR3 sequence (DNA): TGTGCCAGCAGCTTAGAGGGCATCACAGTAACGCAGTATTTT.

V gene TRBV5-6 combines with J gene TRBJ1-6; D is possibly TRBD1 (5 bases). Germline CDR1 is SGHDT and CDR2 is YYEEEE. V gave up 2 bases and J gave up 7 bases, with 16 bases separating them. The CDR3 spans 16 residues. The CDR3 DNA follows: TGTGCCAGCAGCTTTTATGGCGGGGGAGCGAATTCACCCCTCCACTTT. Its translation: CASSFYGGGANSPLHF.